A single sample gave rise to the 12 T cell receptor beta chains below, sequenced in a study of CD8+ T cells in alopecia areata. Treatment in this sample: oral pan-JAK inhibitor, 5-10 mg twice daily. In each case, RNA was isolated and then reverse transcribed into cDNA as the sequencing template. TCRdb's table, derived via immunoSEQ multiplex PCR, lists solely in-frame clones and lacks some. The sample has hundreds of thousands of clones, 45% to 70% seen once; the top ten hold around 0.92%. Sequenced here: CD4+ T cells sorted from blood, sampled at approximately week 51, from a patient treated with tofacitinib. The receptors originated from a human donor with alopecia areata.

Notes on this clone: Other DNA variants within this sample encode the same CDR3. The V and J genes are TRBV29-1 and TRBJ1-1; 7 nucleotides align to TRBD1. V shed 2 bases and J 5 bases; nucleotides not matched to a gene: 2. Germline CDR1 reads SQVTM; CDR2 reads ANQGSEA. CDR3 length: 12 amino acids. This chain's CDR3 is CSVEQGGTEAFF. In DNA form, the CDR3 reads TGCAGCGTTGAACAGGGGGGAACTGAAGCTTTCTTT.

For this clone: The same CDR3 arises from other DNA sequences in this sample as well. The chain employs TRBV7-2 and TRBJ2-3; D remains ambiguous. The length of the CDR3 is 13 residues. V lost 5 bases and J lost 2, with 8 bases in between. The germline gives CDR1 SGHTA, CDR2 FQGNSA. The CDR3 region is CASSPSFTDTQYF. For the CDR3, the DNA is TGTGCCAGCAGCCCTTCATTCACAGATACGCAGTATTTT.

Turning to this clone: The same CDR3 also results from other DNA sequences found in this sample. V is TRBV25-1 and J is TRBJ1-5; TRBD1 might be the D (6 bases). The CDR3 length is 14 residues. CDR1 and CDR2 from the germline V gene are MGHDK and SYGVNS. V lost 1 base and J lost 4, with 8 bases in between. The DNA of the CDR3 is TGTGCCAGCAGTGAATGGGGGACAAATCAGCCCCAGCATTTT. Translation: CASSEWGTNQPQHF. The full variable domain, in which reference TRBV25-1 and TRBJ1-5 provide the parts outside the CDR3, is EADIYQTPRYLVIGTGKKITLECSQTMGHDKMYWYQQDPGMELHLIHYSYGVNSTEKGDLSSESTVSRIRTEHFPLTLESARPSHTSQYLCASSEWGTNQPQHFGDGTRLSIL.

This clone showed up just once. The chain has TRBV11-2 and TRBJ2-7; D is unclear. The CDR3 length is 14 residues. The germline gives CDR1 SGHAT, CDR2 FQNNGV. V lost 4 bases to trimming and J lost 4 bases, with 14 bases between them. CDR3 coding DNA: TGTGCCAGCAGCTCCCTGGGCCGGCCTTACGAGCAGTACTTC. Amino acids: CASSSLGRPYEQYF.

There are a few counts of this clone. V is TRBV7-9 and J is TRBJ1-5; no clear D gene. Trimming removed 6 bases from V and 8 bases from J, with 14 bases in between. The CDR3 covers 13 residues. Germline V lookup: CDR1 SEHNR, CDR2 FQNEAQ (reference sequence). The CDR3 spells CASSRSQTEPQHF. The CDR3 nucleotides are TGTGCCAGCAGTCGCTCCCAGACGGAGCCCCAGCATTTT.

This chain links TRBV7-2 with TRBJ2-7, with 7 bases identical to TRBD1. Losses at the gene ends were 0 bases for V and 4 bases for J; bases not matched to a gene: 3. In germline, CDR1 is SGHTA, CDR2 FQGNSA. The CDR3 loop spans 14 amino acids. The CDR3 region has the DNA TGTGCCAGCAGCTTAGCCCAGGGGGTGTACGAGCAGTACTTC. As protein: CASSLAQGVYEQYF.

The chain joins TRBV4-1 to TRBJ2-2, with D possibly matching TRBD2 (5 bases). This CDR3 is 16 amino acids long. Germline CDR1 reads MGHRA; CDR2 reads YSYEKL. Deletions cut 3 bases from V and 2 bases from J, with 13 bases between. CDR3 coding DNA: TGCGCCAGCAGCCATAGCGACACCAGAAACACCGGGGAGCTGTTTTTT. The encoded protein is CASSHSDTRNTGELFF.

This clone was seen repeatedly, ten times or more. The chain carries TRBV10-2 and TRBJ1-6; maybe TRBD1 (5 bases). Germline lookup yields CDR1 WSHSY and CDR2 SAAADI. The V and J ends lost 8 bases and 8 bases respectively, with 13 bases between them. The CDR3 has 13 residues. The DNA of the CDR3 is TGCGCCAGCCGGATCCGAGGGGATTCACCCCTCCACTTT. Its protein is CASRIRGDSPLHF.

A few counts support this clone. This chain joins TRBV30 and TRBJ2-5; possibly TRBD1 for D (5 bases). The CDR3 extends over 13 amino acids. Trimming removed 2 bases at V and 1 base at J, with 8 bases between. Germline CDR1 and CDR2: GTSNPN and SVGIG (reference sequence). The CDR3 spells CAWSRGIQETQYF. The CDR3 nucleotides read TGTGCCTGGAGTAGGGGTATCCAAGAGACCCAGTACTTC.

The rearrangement links TRBV19 to TRBJ1-2; 7 bases align to TRBD1. Trimming cost V 1 base and J 8 bases; bases outside gene matches: 10. The germline V gene encodes CDR1 LNHDA and CDR2 SQIVND (reference sequence). This CDR3 contains 15 residues. The CDR3 sequence: CASSIARTGEAGYTF. CDR3 DNA sequence: TGTGCCAGTAGTATAGCCCGGACAGGAGAGGCGGGCTACACCTTC.

The V and J genes are TRBV5-1 and TRBJ2-7, with TRBD2 as a possible D gene (6 bases). V lost 4 bases and J 5 bases, leaving 13 bases between the germline ends. Germline CDR1 is SGHRS and CDR2 is YFSETQ. The CDR3 spans 13 residues. The CDR3: CASSPAGSDEQYF. CDR3 in DNA: TGCGCCAGCAGCCCGGCCGGGAGCGACGAGCAGTACTTC.

The chain uses TRBV7-2 and TRBJ2-1, with TRBD2 matching 8 bases. The CDR3 sequence is 17 residues long. After removal of 2 bases from V and 5 bases from J, the junction contained 11 bases not matched to a gene. Germline CDR1 is SGHTA and CDR2 is FQGNSA. CDR3 amino acids: CASSLPMTSATHNEQFF. In DNA, the CDR3 is TGTGCCAGCAGCTTACCAATGACTAGCGCAACACACAATGAGCAGTTCTTC.